This T cell receptor (beta chain) came from a study of response to subunit inactivated influenza vaccine. Germline assignment: CDR1 MNHEY and CDR2 SVGEGT. Unmatched junction bases numbered 17, after V lost 8 bases and J lost 1 base. The CDR3 has 17 amino acids. Via MiXCR, TCRdb re-called the RT-PCR reads, giving one row per CDR3 protein. The data show around 480,000 distinct CDR3 sequences, around 9.9% seen once. The chain recombines TRBV6-2 or TRBV6-3 with TRBJ2-7, with TRBD2 matching over 7 bases. This specimen consisted of PBMCs from blood, obtained about 6 weeks after vaccination. This sequence originates from a man between 45 and 60 years old who received an inactivated influenza vaccine. CDR3 protein: CASARLALRVGSYEQYF. CDR3 coding DNA: TGTGCCAGCGCTCGACTAGCATTAAGGGTGGGGTCCTACGAGCAGTACTTC.